The source of this TCR beta chain is a study of CD8+ T cells in alopecia areata. Across the whole study: Twice daily, treated patients received 5 to 10 mg of oral tofacitinib.

The count of this clone is one. Its antigen is undetermined. It was cDNA, reverse transcribed from extracted RNA, that served as the sequencing template. Profiled with immunoSEQ multiplex PCR; TCRdb holds only in-frame clones, not every one. The table has around 190,000 clones, over 55% seen once; the top ten hold 1%. Germline-derived CDR1 and CDR2 are SGHNT and YYREEE (reference sequence). The V and J ends lost 9 bases and 7 bases respectively, with 17 bases between them. The length of the CDR3 is 13 residues. Treatment defined: oral pan-JAK inhibitor, 5-10 mg twice daily. From alopecia areata patients, lesional scalp punch biopsies and peripheral blood were collected. Study-wide findings and caveats: Affected scalp, especially in alopecia totalis/universalis, had a higher clonality than normal scalp did.

Sequenced here: CD4+ T cells sorted from blood, sampled at week 24, from a patient treated with tofacitinib. The gene calls are TRBV5-4 and TRBJ2-1, with D possibly matching TRBD2 (6 bases). This receptor was identified in a human donor with alopecia areata. CDR3 in DNA: TGTGCCACGCTGGGGGTAGCGGAAAATGAGCAGTTCTTC. Translated: CATLGVAENEQFF.